This is a list of T cell receptor beta chains from one sample in a study of cytomegalovirus exposure and HLA in healthy donors. Profiling relied on immunoSEQ multiplex PCR, and the TCRdb table lists in-frame clones only, not all of them. Among roughly 150,000 clones, roughly three quarters were seen once, and the ten largest hold roughly 1.8%. The sequenced sample was PBMCs. These receptors all come from a woman in her forties in good health and CMV-seronegative. CDR3s include the opening cysteine and the closing phenylalanine or tryptophan. A D gene is named only where the DNA matches it firmly. Clone size is shown for a subset of rows, as once, few, many or a class of expanded clone.

length: 15; D: TRBD1; J: TRBJ2-3; size: NA; V: TRBV15; DNA: TGTGCCACCAGCAGGGGACAGGGGCCCGCAGATACGCAGTATTTT; CDR3: CATSRGQGPADTQYF
length: 15; D: NA; J: TRBJ1-4; size: few; V: TRBV5-4; DNA: TGTGCCAGCAGCACGGCAGGATCAACTAATGAAAAACTGTTTTTT; CDR3: CASSTAGSTNEKLFF
length: 16; D: TRBD2; J: TRBJ2-1; size: NA; V: TRBV13; DNA: TGTGCCAGCAGCCGCCTGGGGGGGGATTCCTACAATGAGCAGTTCTTC; CDR3: CASSRLGGDSYNEQFF
length: 14; D: TRBD1; J: TRBJ1-4; size: NA; V: TRBV5-1; DNA: TGCGCCAGCAGCTTGGGTCAGGGGGGTGAAAAACTGTTTTTT; CDR3: CASSLGQGGEKLFF
length: 16; D: NA; J: TRBJ1-4; size: NA; V: TRBV2; DNA: TGTGCCAGCAGTGAATTCGCCTTCCTAGTCAATGAAAAACTGTTTTTT; CDR3: CASSEFAFLVNEKLFF
length: 14; D: NA; J: TRBJ1-2; size: NA; V: TRBV30; DNA: TGTGCCTGGACTCCCGGGGGGGGGTATGAGGGCTACACCTTC; CDR3: CAWTPGGGYEGYTF
length: 15; D: TRBD1; J: TRBJ2-3; size: NA; V: TRBV12-5; DNA: TGTGCTAGTGGTTTGGCGGACAGGGCGGGAGATACGCAGTATTTT; CDR3: CASGLADRAGDTQYF
length: 13; D: TRBD1; J: TRBJ1-3; size: NA; V: TRBV6-1; DNA: TGTGCCAGCAGGATACAGGGGGCGGACACCATATATTTT; CDR3: CASRIQGADTIYF
length: 14; D: TRBD1; J: TRBJ2-2; size: few; V: TRBV6-4; DNA: TGTGCCAGCAGTGAAACAGGGGAGACCGGGGAGCTGTTTTTT; CDR3: CASSETGETGELFF
length: 12; D: TRBD1; J: TRBJ2-7; size: NA; V: TRBV29-1; DNA: TGCAGCGTGGACAGGGGGCCCTACGAGCAGTACTTC; CDR3: CSVDRGPYEQYF
length: 16; D: TRBD1; J: TRBJ1-4; size: NA; V: TRBV28; DNA: TGTGCCAGCAGTTCGCCCAGGACAGGGAAGGGTGAAAAACTGTTTTTT; CDR3: CASSSPRTGKGEKLFF
length: 14; D: TRBD2; J: TRBJ2-1; size: NA; V: TRBV5-1; DNA: TGCGCCAGCAGCGCCACTAGCGGGGACAATGAGCAGTTCTTC; CDR3: CASSATSGDNEQFF
length: 16; D: NA; J: TRBJ1-1; size: NA; V: TRBV5-8; DNA: TGTGCCAGCAGCAAGTACAGCGGGCGGATGAACACTGAAGCTTTCTTT; CDR3: CASSKYSGRMNTEAFF
length: 15; D: TRBD1; J: TRBJ2-7; size: few; V: TRBV5-4; DNA: TGTGCCAGCAGCTTGGGTTATGGGACAGTATACGAGCAGTACTTC; CDR3: CASSLGYGTVYEQYF
length: 14; D: NA; J: TRBJ2-1; size: NA; V: TRBV10-3; DNA: TGTGCCACCTACCCCGGGACATCTAACAATGAGCAGTTCTTC; CDR3: CATYPGTSNNEQFF
length: 15; D: NA; J: TRBJ1-2; size: NA; V: TRBV4-1; DNA: TGCGCCAGCAGCCAAGATGCAGGGATAAACTATGGCTACACCTTC; CDR3: CASSQDAGINYGYTF
length: 15; D: TRBD2; J: TRBJ2-7; size: few; V: TRBV6-1; DNA: TGTGCCAGCCACGAAAGGACTAGCGGGAGCTACGAGCAGTACTTC; CDR3: CASHERTSGSYEQYF
length: 17; D: NA; J: TRBJ2-2; size: NA; V: TRBV13; DNA: TGTGCCAGCAGCTTAGTTATGATTCGGGAGAACACCGGGGAGCTGTTTTTT; CDR3: CASSLVMIRENTGELFF
length: 13; D: TRBD1; J: TRBJ2-7; size: NA; V: TRBV11-3; DNA: TGTGCCAGCAGCTCGCGACAGGGCTACGAGCAGTACTTC; CDR3: CASSSRQGYEQYF
length: 14; D: TRBD2; J: TRBJ2-7; size: NA; V: TRBV10-2; DNA: TGCGCCAGCAGTGAGGGGGACTATTTTGCCGAGCAGTACTTC; CDR3: CASSEGDYFAEQYF
length: 17; D: NA; J: TRBJ2-3; size: NA; V: TRBV7-2; DNA: TGTGCCAGCAGCTTCATGCGAAGGGGGATTAGCACAGATACGCAGTATTTT; CDR3: CASSFMRRGISTDTQYF
length: 15; D: NA; J: TRBJ1-1; size: NA; V: TRBV28; DNA: TGTGCCAGCAGTCTATGGACCCAGGGGATCGCTGAAGCTTTCTTT; CDR3: CASSLWTQGIAEAFF
length: 13; D: TRBD2; J: TRBJ2-1; size: NA; V: TRBV18; DNA: TGTGCCAGCTCACTGGGACTAAACAATGAACAGTTCTTC; CDR3: CASSLGLNNEQFF
length: 16; D: TRBD1; J: TRBJ2-5; size: NA; V: TRBV7-9; DNA: TGTGCCAGCAGCTCCCCCCCGGGACAGGGGCGGGAGACCCAGTACTTC; CDR3: CASSSPPGQGRETQYF
length: 16; D: TRBD1; J: TRBJ1-5; size: once; V: TRBV7-8; DNA: TGTGCCAGCAGCTTACGAGGACAGGGTGGCAATCAGCCCCAGCATTTT; CDR3: CASSLRGQGGNQPQHF
length: 13; D: TRBD1; J: TRBJ1-2; size: NA; V: TRBV7-8; DNA: TGTGCCAGCAAGGACAGGGTAGCTAGTGGCTACACCTTC; CDR3: CASKDRVASGYTF
length: 12; D: NA; J: TRBJ1-1; size: few; V: TRBV7-9; DNA: TGTGCCAGCAGCCCCGCGGAGGCTGAAGCTTTCTTT; CDR3: CASSPAEAEAFF
length: 13; D: TRBD1; J: TRBJ1-2; size: NA; V: TRBV7-2; DNA: TGTGCCAGCGGGACAGGGTTAAACTATGGCTACACCTTC; CDR3: CASGTGLNYGYTF
length: 16; D: TRBD2; J: TRBJ2-7; size: once; V: TRBV29-1; DNA: TGCAGCGTTGAAGACGCTAGCGGGGGCAGCTCCTACGAGCAGTACTTC; CDR3: CSVEDASGGSSYEQYF
length: 13; D: NA; J: TRBJ1-2; size: NA; V: TRBV29-1; DNA: TGCAGCGTTGAGGGCCAGGTTAACTATGGCTACACCTTC; CDR3: CSVEGQVNYGYTF
length: 17; D: TRBD1; J: TRBJ1-2; size: NA; V: TRBV7-2; DNA: TGTGCCAGCTATTTTCGACAGGGGCTCGAACAAAACTATGGCTACACCTTC; CDR3: CASYFRQGLEQNYGYTF
length: 17; D: NA; J: TRBJ1-3; size: NA; V: TRBV7-9; DNA: TGTGCCAGCAGCTTATTGAACGCGCGTTTCTCTGGAAACACCATATATTTT; CDR3: CASSLLNARFSGNTIYF
length: 16; D: TRBD2; J: TRBJ2-1; size: NA; V: TRBV5-4; DNA: TGTGCCAGCAGCTTGGCGACTAGCGGGAGGAGTAATGAGCAGTTCTTC; CDR3: CASSLATSGRSNEQFF
length: 12; D: TRBD1; J: TRBJ2-2; size: NA; V: TRBV29-1; DNA: TGCAGCGTGATGGGACAGGGTGTTGAGCTGTTTTTT; CDR3: CSVMGQGVELFF
length: 16; D: NA; J: TRBJ2-2; size: NA; V: TRBV7-6; DNA: TGTGCCAGCAGCCCAAACCCTGATACTGGCACCGGGGAGCTGTTTTTT; CDR3: CASSPNPDTGTGELFF
length: 14; D: NA; J: TRBJ2-1; size: NA; V: TRBV11-2; DNA: TGTGCCAGCAGCTTAGATGACAGATACAATGAGCAGTTCTTC; CDR3: CASSLDDRYNEQFF